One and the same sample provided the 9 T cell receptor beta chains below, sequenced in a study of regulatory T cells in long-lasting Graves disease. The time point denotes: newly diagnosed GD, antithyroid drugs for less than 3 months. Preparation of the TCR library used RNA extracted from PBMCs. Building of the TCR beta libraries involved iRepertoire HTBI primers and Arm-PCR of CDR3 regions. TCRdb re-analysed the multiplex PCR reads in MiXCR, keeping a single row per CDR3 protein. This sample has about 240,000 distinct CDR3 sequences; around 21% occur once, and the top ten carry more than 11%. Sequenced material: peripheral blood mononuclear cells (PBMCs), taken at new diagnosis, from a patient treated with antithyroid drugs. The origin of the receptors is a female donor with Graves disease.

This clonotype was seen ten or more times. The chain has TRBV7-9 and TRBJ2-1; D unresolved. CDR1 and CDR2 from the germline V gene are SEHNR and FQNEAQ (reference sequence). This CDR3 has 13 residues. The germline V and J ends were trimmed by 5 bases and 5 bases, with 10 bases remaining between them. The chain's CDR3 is CASSLPNNNEQFF. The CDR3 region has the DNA TGTGCCAGCAGCCTGCCTAACAACAATGAGCAGTTCTTC.

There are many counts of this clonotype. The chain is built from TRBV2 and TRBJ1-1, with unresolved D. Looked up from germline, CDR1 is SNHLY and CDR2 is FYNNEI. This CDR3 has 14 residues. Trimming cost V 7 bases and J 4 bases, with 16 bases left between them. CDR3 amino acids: CASTKIQIGTEAFF. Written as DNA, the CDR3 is TGTGCCAGCACCAAGATCCAGATAGGCACTGAAGCTTTCTTT. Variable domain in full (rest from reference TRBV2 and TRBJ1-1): EPEVTQTPSHQVTQMGQEVILRCVPISNHLYFYWYRQILGQKVEFLVSFYNNEISEKSEIFDDQFSVERPDGSNFTLKIRSTKLEDSAMYFCASTKIQIGTEAFFGQGTRLTVV.

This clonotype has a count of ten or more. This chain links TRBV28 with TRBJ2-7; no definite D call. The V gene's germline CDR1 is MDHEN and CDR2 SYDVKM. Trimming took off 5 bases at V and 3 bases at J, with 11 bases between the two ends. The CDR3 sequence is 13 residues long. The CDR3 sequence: CASSVNPYYEQYF. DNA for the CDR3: TGTGCCAGCAGTGTAAACCCTTACTACGAGCAGTACTTC.

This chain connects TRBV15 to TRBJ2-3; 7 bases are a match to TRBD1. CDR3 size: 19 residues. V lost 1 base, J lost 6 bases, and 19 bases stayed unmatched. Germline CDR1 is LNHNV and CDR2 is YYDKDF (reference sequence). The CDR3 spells CATSRASAFGQASRDTQYF. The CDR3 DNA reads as TGTGCCACCAGCAGAGCCAGCGCCTTCGGACAGGCGAGCAGGGATACGCAGTATTTT.

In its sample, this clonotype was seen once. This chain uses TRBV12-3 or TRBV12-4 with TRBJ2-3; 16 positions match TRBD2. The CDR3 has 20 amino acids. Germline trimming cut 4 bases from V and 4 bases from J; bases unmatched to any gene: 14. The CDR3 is CASSYVASGTSGGAPDTQYF. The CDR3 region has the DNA TGTGCCAGCAGTTATGTCGCTTCCGGGACTAGCGGGGGGGCCCCAGATACGCAGTATTTT.

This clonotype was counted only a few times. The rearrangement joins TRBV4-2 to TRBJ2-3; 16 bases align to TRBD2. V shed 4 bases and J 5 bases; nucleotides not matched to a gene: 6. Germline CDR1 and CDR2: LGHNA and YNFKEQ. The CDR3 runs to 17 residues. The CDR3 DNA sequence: TGTGCCAGCAGCCCTGAGGGGACTAGCGGGGGGGGAGATACGCAGTATTTT. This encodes CASSPEGTSGGGDTQYF.

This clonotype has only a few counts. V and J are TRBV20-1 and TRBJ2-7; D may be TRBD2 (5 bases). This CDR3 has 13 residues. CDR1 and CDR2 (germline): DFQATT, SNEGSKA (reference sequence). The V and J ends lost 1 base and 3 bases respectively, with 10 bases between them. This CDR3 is CSARAERGYEQYF. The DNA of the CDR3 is TGCAGTGCTAGAGCTGAACGGGGCTACGAGCAGTACTTC.

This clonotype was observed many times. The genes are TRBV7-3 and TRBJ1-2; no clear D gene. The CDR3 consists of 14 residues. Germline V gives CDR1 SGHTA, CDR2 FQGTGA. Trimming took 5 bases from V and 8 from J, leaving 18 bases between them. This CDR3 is CASSRPDGLRGYTF. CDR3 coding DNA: TGTGCCAGCAGCCGACCCGACGGGCTTCGGGGCTACACCTTC.

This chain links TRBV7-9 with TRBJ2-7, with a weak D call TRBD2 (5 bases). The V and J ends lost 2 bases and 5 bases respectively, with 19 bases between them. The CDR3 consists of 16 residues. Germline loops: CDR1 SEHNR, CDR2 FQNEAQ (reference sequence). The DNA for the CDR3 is TGTGCCAGCAGCTTAAACGGGGTGGTTCGTTGGGACGAGCAGTACTTC. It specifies CASSLNGVVRWDEQYF. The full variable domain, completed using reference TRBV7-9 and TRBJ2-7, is DTGVSQNPRHKITKRGQNVTFRCDPISEHNRLYWYRQTLGQGPEFLTYFQNEAQLEKSRLLSDRFSAERPKGSFSTLEIQRTEQGDSAMYLCASSLNGVVRWDEQYFGPGTRLTVT.